This T cell receptor beta chain derives from a study of cytomegalovirus exposure and HLA in healthy donors. Study results and caveats: TCR beta chains numbering more than 150 were designated cytomegalovirus-associated.

The CDR3 is 13 amino acids. V was cut by 5 bases and J by 4 bases, with 11 bases left in between. The germline V gene has CDR1 LNHNV and CDR2 YYDKDF (reference sequence). Only in-frame clones appear in the TCRdb table, and some are missing; sequencing was by immunoSEQ multiplex PCR. The sample holds roughly 140,000 clones, 85% to 90% seen once. Worth noting for this clone: Its antigen is undetermined.

The origin of this receptor is a young woman in good health and CMV-seropositive. V and J are TRBV15 and TRBJ2-5; D perhaps matches TRBD2 (6 bases). The sequenced material came from PBMCs. This CDR3 reads CATSVGSRETQYF. In DNA, the CDR3 is TGTGCCACCAGCGTCGGGAGTCGAGAGACCCAGTACTTC.